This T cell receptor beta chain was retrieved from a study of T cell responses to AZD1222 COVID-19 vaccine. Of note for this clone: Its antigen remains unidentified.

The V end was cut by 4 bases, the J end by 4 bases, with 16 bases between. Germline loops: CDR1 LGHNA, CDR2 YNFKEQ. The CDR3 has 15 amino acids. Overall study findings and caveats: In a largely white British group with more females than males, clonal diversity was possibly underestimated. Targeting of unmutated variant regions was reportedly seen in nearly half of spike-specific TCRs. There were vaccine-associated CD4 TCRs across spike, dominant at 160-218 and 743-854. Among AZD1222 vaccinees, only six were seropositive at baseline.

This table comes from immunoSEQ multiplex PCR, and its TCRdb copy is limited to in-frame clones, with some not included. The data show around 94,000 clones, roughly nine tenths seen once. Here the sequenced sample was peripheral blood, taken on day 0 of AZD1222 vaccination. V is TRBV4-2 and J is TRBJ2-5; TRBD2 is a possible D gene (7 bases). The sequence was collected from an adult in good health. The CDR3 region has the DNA TGTGCCAGCAGCCGATCGGTCGGGGGGCCAGAGACCCAGTACTTC. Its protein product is CASSRSVGGPETQYF.